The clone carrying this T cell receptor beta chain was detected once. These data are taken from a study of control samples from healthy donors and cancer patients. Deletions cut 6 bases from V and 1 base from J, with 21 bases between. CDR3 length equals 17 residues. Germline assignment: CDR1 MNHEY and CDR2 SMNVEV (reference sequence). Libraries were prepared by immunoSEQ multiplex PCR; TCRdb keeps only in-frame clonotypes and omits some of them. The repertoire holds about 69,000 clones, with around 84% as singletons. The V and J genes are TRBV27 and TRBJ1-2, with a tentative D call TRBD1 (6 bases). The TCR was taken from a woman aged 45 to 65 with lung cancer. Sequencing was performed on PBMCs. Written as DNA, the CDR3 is TGTGCCAGCAGACCCTACAGGGAGCCCCTATTTAACTATGGCTACACCTTC. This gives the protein CASRPYREPLFNYGYTF.